This T cell receptor beta chain was identified during a study of cytomegalovirus exposure and HLA in healthy donors. Study information: The 100 to 150 validation repertoires matched the 500 to 750 first-cohort repertoires in platform, a later analysis reported.

This clone has only a few counts. Its specificity is unknown. Sequenced by immunoSEQ multiplex PCR; TCRdb stores in-frame clones only, minus some. The repertoire includes tens of thousands of clones, 92% of them detected once, and 5.3% sits in the top ten. Germline V lookup: CDR1 LNHNV, CDR2 YYDKDF (reference sequence). V was pared by 2 bases and J by 0 bases, with 10 bases of the junction left unmatched. The CDR3 is 18 amino acids. Whole-study results and caveats: Investigators reported approximately 170 TCR beta chains as tied to cytomegalovirus. The tendency of first-cohort TCR clusters to co-occur in the roughly 130 validation repertoires was the finding of a later analysis.

The clonotype was recovered from a man between 18 and 35 years old in good health and CMV-seropositive. The sequencing sample was made of PBMCs. V is TRBV15 and J is TRBJ2-1, with 7 nucleotides matching TRBD2. The CDR3 loop reads CATSRSGLGGSSYNEQFF. CDR3 in DNA: TGTGCCACCAGCAGAAGTGGGTTGGGCGGGAGCTCCTACAATGAGCAGTTCTTC.